The 14 T cell receptor beta chains below were found in one sample sequenced in a study of blood T cell repertoires in COVID-19. Sequencing was performed with immunoSEQ multiplex PCR; in TCRdb, only in-frame clones are kept and a portion is missing. The table lists around 77,000 clones, 80% to 95% of them singletons. Specimen: peripheral blood. These receptors originate from a woman aged 55-69 years with active COVID-19.

This chain connects TRBV27 to TRBJ1-1; 8 bases are a match to TRBD1. Germline V gene data show CDR1 as MNHEY and CDR2 as SMNVEV (reference sequence). The CDR3 contains 13 residues. The V gene end was trimmed by 9 bases and the J gene end by 6 bases; junction bases not matched to a gene: 9. CDR3 amino acids: CARVTGVYPEAFF. The DNA for the CDR3 is TGTGCCAGGGTGACAGGGGTTTATCCTGAAGCTTTCTTT.

The J gene is TRBJ2-3, the V gene TRBV7-2, with TRBD2 identical over 8 bases. The CDR3 has 15 residues. From germline, CDR1 is SGHTA and CDR2 FQGNSA. Trimming removed 4 bases from V and 0 bases from J; junction bases left unmatched: 3. The CDR3 spells CASSSSGPSTDTQYF. The CDR3 region has the DNA TGTGCCAGCAGCTCTAGCGGGCCTAGCACAGATACGCAGTATTTT. The variable domain in full, with the rest retrieved from reference TRBV7-2 and TRBJ2-3, is GAGVSQSPSNKVTEKGKDVELRCDPISGHTALYWYRQSLGQGLEFLIYFQGNSAPDKSGLPSDRFSAERTGGSVSTLTIQRTQQEDSAVYLCASSSSGPSTDTQYFGPGTRLTVL.

V and J are TRBV27 and TRBJ1-4; possible D gene TRBD1, 5 bases. There are 15 residues in the CDR3. Germline assignment: CDR1 MNHEY and CDR2 SMNVEV (reference sequence). The V and J ends lost 6 bases and 8 bases respectively, with 19 bases between them. In DNA form, the CDR3 reads TGTGCCAGCAGACCGCCGGGGGAGGGTCGGGAAAAACTGTTTTTT. Translating it yields CASRPPGEGREKLFF.

The V call is TRBV10-1, the J call TRBJ2-2; D gene unclear. The V end lost 5 bases, the J end lost 6 bases, and 10 bases lay between the germline ends. This CDR3 spans 13 amino acids. Germline V gives CDR1 WNHNN, CDR2 SYGVQD (reference sequence). In DNA, the CDR3 is TGCGCCAGCAGTTTGAGCTTTGCCGGGGAGCTGTTTTTT. Protein sequence: CASSLSFAGELFF.

The chain joins TRBV28 to TRBJ2-5, with D maybe TRBD1 (5 bases). The germline V gene encodes CDR1 MDHEN and CDR2 SYDVKM. The CDR3 length is 14 residues. Between the trimmed V and J ends, which lost 5 bases and 5 bases, there was a span of 15 bases. Here the CDR3 reads CASSPSGARETQYF. Here the CDR3 DNA reads TGTGCCAGCAGTCCCAGTGGGGCCCGGGAGACCCAGTACTTC.

This clone was recorded once. The chain recombines TRBV7-9 with TRBJ1-3, with 10 bases identical to TRBD1. The J segment lost 2 bases and the V segment lost 3 bases, leaving 13 bases of the junction unmatched. The CDR3 is made up of 19 amino acids. Germline-derived CDR1 and CDR2 are SEHNR and FQNEAQ (reference sequence). CDR3 loop: CASSFSIRDRGLTGNTIYF. The CDR3 DNA reads TGTGCCAGCAGCTTTAGTATTCGAGACAGGGGGCTGACTGGAAACACCATATATTTT. The whole variable domain, filled in from reference TRBV7-9 and TRBJ1-3, reads DTGVSQNPRHKITKRGQNVTFRCDPISEHNRLYWYRQTLGQGPEFLTYFQNEAQLEKSRLLSDRFSAERPKGSFSTLEIQRTEQGDSAMYLCASSFSIRDRGLTGNTIYFGEGSWLTVV.

The chain links TRBV5-5 to TRBJ2-1; no reliable D call. The germline CDR1 and CDR2 sequences are SGHKS and YYEKEE (reference sequence). V was shortened by 2 bases and J by 6 bases, with 3 bases between the two germline ends. The CDR3 loop spans 11 amino acids. CDR3 sequence: CASSFINEQFF. CDR3 sequence (DNA): TGTGCCAGCAGCTTTATCAATGAGCAGTTCTTC.

The chain has TRBV2 and TRBJ1-5, with unresolved D. V dropped 6 bases and J dropped 1 base, with 13 bases sitting between them. Germline-derived CDR1 and CDR2 are SNHLY and FYNNEI. The CDR3 is 15 residues long. CDR3 in amino acids: CASRAGSGSNQPQHF. CDR3 DNA: TGTGCCAGCAGAGCCGGCAGCGGGAGCAATCAGCCCCAGCATTTT.

V and J are TRBV18 and TRBJ2-2, with 9 bases fitting TRBD1. CDR1 KGHSH and CDR2 LQKENI come from the germline V gene. The CDR3 spans 16 residues. Unmatched junction bases numbered 7, after V lost 3 bases and J lost 5 bases. The chain's CDR3 is CASSPQTGTGTGELFF. CDR3 coding DNA: TGTGCCAGCTCACCGCAAACCGGGACAGGGACCGGGGAGCTGTTTTTT.

The rearrangement joins TRBV5-5 to TRBJ1-4, with D possibly matching TRBD1 (5 bases). Germline V lookup: CDR1 SGHKS, CDR2 YYEKEE (reference sequence). Trimming took 1 base from V and 7 from J, leaving 14 bases between them. CDR3 size: 15 residues. CDR3 loop: CASSLTPGSGEKLFF. As DNA, the CDR3 is TGTGCCAGCAGCTTGACACCAGGGTCGGGTGAAAAACTGTTTTTT. The variable domain in full, completed from reference TRBV5-5 and TRBJ1-4, reads DAGVTQSPTHLIKTRGQQVTLRCSPISGHKSVSWYQQVLGQGPQFIFQYYEKEERGRGNFPDRFSARQFPNYSSELNVNALLLGDSALYLCASSLTPGSGEKLFFGSGTQLSVL.

V is TRBV12-5 and J is TRBJ2-1; 9 bases are a match to TRBD2. The V gene end was trimmed by 0 bases and the J gene end by 6 bases; junction bases not matched to a gene: 9. CDR3 size: 17 residues. Germline V gives CDR1 LGHNT, CDR2 FRNRAP. This CDR3 is CASGLVLASGIGNEQFF. In DNA form, the CDR3 reads TGTGCTAGTGGTTTGGTACTTGCTAGCGGGATTGGCAATGAGCAGTTCTTC. The variable domain in full, with the rest retrieved from reference TRBV12-5 and TRBJ2-1, is DARVTQTPRHKVTEMGQEVTMRCQPILGHNTVFWYRQTMMQGLELLAYFRNRAPLDDSGMPKDRFSAEMPDATLATLKIQPSEPRDSAVYFCASGLVLASGIGNEQFFGPGTRLTVL.

The V and J genes are TRBV5-1 and TRBJ2-1; unclear D gene. V was cut by 4 bases and J by 7 bases, with 9 bases left in between. CDR3 size: 12 residues. The germline gives CDR1 SGHRS, CDR2 YFSETQ. The CDR3: CASSDMRNEQFF. As DNA, the CDR3 is TGCGCCAGCAGCGATATGAGGAATGAGCAGTTCTTC. Using reference TRBV5-1 and TRBJ2-1 for the parts outside the CDR3, the full variable domain is KAGVTQTPRYLIKTRGQQVTLSCSPISGHRSVSWYQQTPGQGLQFLFEYFSETQRNKGNFPGRFSGRQFSNSRSEMNVSTLELGDSALYLCASSDMRNEQFFGPGTRLTVL.

The gene calls are TRBV5-1 and TRBJ2-5; 9 bases line up with TRBD2. Germline V lookup: CDR1 SGHRS, CDR2 YFSETQ. After removal of 3 bases from V and 5 bases from J, the junction contained 5 bases not matched to a gene. The CDR3 sequence is 14 residues long. The CDR3 is CASSSLAGEETQYF. The DNA for the CDR3 is TGCGCCAGCAGCTCCTTAGCGGGAGAGGAGACCCAGTACTTC.

The gene calls are TRBV2 and TRBJ1-5; no firm D call. In germline, CDR1 is SNHLY, CDR2 FYNNEI. The CDR3 contains 14 residues. Trimming pared 3 bases from V and 3 bases from J, leaving 9 bases between. The CDR3 region is CASSDRTANQPQHF. CDR3 DNA sequence: TGTGCCAGCAGTGATCGCACAGCCAATCAGCCCCAGCATTTT. Full variable domain (missing parts from reference TRBV2 and TRBJ1-5): EPEVTQTPSHQVTQMGQEVILRCVPISNHLYFYWYRQILGQKVEFLVSFYNNEISEKSEIFDDQFSVERPDGSNFTLKIRSTKLEDSAMYFCASSDRTANQPQHFGDGTRLSIL.